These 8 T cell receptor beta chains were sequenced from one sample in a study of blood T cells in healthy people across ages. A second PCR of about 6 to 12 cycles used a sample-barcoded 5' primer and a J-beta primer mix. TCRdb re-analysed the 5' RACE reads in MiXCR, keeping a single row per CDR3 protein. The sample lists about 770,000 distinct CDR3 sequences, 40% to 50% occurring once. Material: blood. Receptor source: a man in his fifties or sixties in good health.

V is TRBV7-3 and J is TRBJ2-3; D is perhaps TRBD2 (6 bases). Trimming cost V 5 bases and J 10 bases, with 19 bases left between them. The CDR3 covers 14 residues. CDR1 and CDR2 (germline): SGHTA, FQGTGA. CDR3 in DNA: TGTGCCAGCAGCCCCGAACCTCTAGCGAATGCGCAGTATTTT. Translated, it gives CASSPEPLANAQYF.

Written as DNA, the CDR3 is TGTGCCAGCAGCCAAGATGAGGTCAGGACCGAAGAGACCCAGTACTTC. This gives the protein CASSQDEVRTEETQYF. The V gene is TRBV3-1, the J gene TRBJ2-5; D ambiguous. CDR1 and CDR2 from the germline V gene are LGHDT and YNNKEL (reference sequence). The V end was cut by 0 bases, the J end by 3 bases, with 14 bases between. This CDR3 spans 16 amino acids.

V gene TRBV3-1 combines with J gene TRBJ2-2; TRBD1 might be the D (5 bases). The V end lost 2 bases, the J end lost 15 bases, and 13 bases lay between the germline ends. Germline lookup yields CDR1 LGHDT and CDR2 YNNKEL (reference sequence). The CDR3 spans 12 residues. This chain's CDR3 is CASSQPNGRVFF. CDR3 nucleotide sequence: TGTGCCAGCAGCCAACCTAACGGCAGGGTGTTTTTT.

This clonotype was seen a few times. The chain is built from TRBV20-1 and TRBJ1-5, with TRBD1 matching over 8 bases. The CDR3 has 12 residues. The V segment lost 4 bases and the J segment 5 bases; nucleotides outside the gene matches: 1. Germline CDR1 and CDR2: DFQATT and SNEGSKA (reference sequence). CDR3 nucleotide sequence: TGCAGTGCTACGACAGGGGATCAGCCCCAGCATTTT. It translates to CSATTGDQPQHF.

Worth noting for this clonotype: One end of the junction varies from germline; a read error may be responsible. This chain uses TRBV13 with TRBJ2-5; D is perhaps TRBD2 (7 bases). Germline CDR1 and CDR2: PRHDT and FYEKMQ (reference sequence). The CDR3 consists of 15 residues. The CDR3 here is CVSSRGATVQETQYF. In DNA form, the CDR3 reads TGTGTCAGCAGCCGGGGGGCGACAGTACAAGAGACCCAGTACTTC.

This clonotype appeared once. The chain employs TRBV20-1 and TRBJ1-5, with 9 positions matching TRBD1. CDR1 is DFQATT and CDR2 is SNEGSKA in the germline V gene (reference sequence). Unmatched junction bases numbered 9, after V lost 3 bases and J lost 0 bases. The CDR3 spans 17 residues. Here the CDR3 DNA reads TGCAGTGCTAGGAGTCACAGGGGGCGAACTAGCAATCAGCCCCAGCATTTT. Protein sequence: CSARSHRGRTSNQPQHF.

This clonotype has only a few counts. The CDR3 nucleotides read TGCGCCAGCAGCTTGGCCGCGGTCAGCGGGTCCTACGAGCAGTACTTC. It encodes CASSLAAVSGSYEQYF. The chain combines TRBV5-1 with TRBJ2-7; the D gene is possibly TRBD2 (6 bases). The length of the CDR3 is 16 residues. V lost 0 bases to trimming and J lost 1 base, with 14 bases between them. Germline assignment: CDR1 SGHRS and CDR2 YFSETQ.

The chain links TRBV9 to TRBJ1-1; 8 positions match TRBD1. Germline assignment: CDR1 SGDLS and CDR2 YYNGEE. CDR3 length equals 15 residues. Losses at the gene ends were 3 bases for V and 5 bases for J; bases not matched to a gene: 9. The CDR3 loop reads CASSGDRGPNTEAFF. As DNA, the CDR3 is TGTGCCAGCAGCGGAGACAGGGGCCCAAATACTGAAGCTTTCTTT.